This passage covers 11 T cell receptor beta chains from one sample sequenced in a study of T cells after yellow fever vaccination (dated by TCRdb to about 2019). In the paper's terms, the treatment or condition label means: live attenuated yellow fever vaccine strain. Library preparation used 5' RACE. Sequencing was carried out with an Illumina NovaSeq 6000. TCRdb reprocessed the public reads (quality trimming at Q25 with fastp, clone calling with MiXCR) and kept in-frame beta chains. Rows with a matching CDR3 protein are joined into one entry that keeps the most common DNA and genes. The sample records some 320,000 distinct CDR3 sequences, roughly 3.9% of which are singletons. The ten most abundant clones make up 20% to 25% of the sample. The sample was PBMCs, taken 5 days after the yellow fever booster vaccination. These receptors all stem from a man aged 18-30 years who received the YFV17D yellow fever vaccine.

The chain carries TRBV4-3 and TRBJ1-1; tentative D call: TRBD1 (5 bases). V dropped 6 bases and J dropped 0 bases, with 11 bases sitting between them. The CDR3 consists of 14 residues. Per the germline V gene, CDR1 is LGHNA and CDR2 is YSLEER. The CDR3 DNA reads TGCGCCAGCAGGATCGGGGGTATGAACACTGAAGCTTTCTTT. Translation gives CASRIGGMNTEAFF.

V and J are TRBV7-6 and TRBJ1-4, with D unresolved. The germline CDR1 and CDR2 sequences are SGHVS and FNYEAQ. The V end was cut by 1 base, the J end by 10 bases, with 13 bases between. The CDR3 spans 14 residues. The CDR3: CASSLDPYAVKLFF. The CDR3 nucleotides are TGTGCCAGCAGCTTAGACCCCTACGCCGTAAAACTGTTTTTT.

This clonotype was detected only a few times. The chain carries TRBV5-5 and TRBJ2-3, with 7 bases fitting TRBD1. The CDR3 contains 15 residues. The V gene end was trimmed by 1 base and the J gene end by 5 bases; junction bases not matched to a gene: 7. From germline, CDR1 is SGHKS and CDR2 YYEKEE (reference sequence). In nucleotides, the CDR3 is TGTGCCAGCAGCTTGACTACGGCAGGGGGAGATACGCAGTATTTT. It specifies CASSLTTAGGDTQYF.

This clonotype has only a few counts. J is TRBJ2-5 and V is TRBV25-1; D tentatively reads TRBD1 or TRBD2 (6 bases each). The CDR3 has 13 residues. V was cut by 4 bases and J by 7 bases, with 13 bases left in between. The germline gives CDR1 MGHDK, CDR2 SYGVNS. The CDR3 region is CASSGGGLGTQYF. The CDR3 nucleotides read TGTGCCAGCAGTGGAGGGGGACTCGGGACCCAGTACTTC.

This clonotype came up many times. The gene calls are TRBV7-6 and TRBJ2-4; TRBD2 aligns across 7 bases. V trimming: 5 bases; J trimming: 3 bases; junction bases outside the gene matches: 1. The V gene's germline CDR1 is SGHVS and CDR2 FNYEAQ. The CDR3 runs to 13 residues. The chain's CDR3 is CASSRDYKNIQYF. The CDR3 DNA reads as TGTGCCAGCAGCCGGGACTACAAAAACATTCAGTACTTC.

The CDR3 region is CASSLGRLQETQYF. CDR3 nucleotides: TGCGCCAGCAGCTTGGGCAGACTCCAAGAGACCCAGTACTTC. The chain has TRBV5-1 and TRBJ2-5; D gene ambiguous. CDR3 length: 14 amino acids. CDR1 is SGHRS and CDR2 is YFSETQ in the germline V gene. Deletions cut 0 bases from V and 1 base from J, with 7 bases between. Drawing the rest from reference TRBV5-1 and TRBJ2-5, the complete variable domain is KAGVTQTPRYLIKTRGQQVTLSCSPISGHRSVSWYQQTPGQGLQFLFEYFSETQRNKGNFPGRFSGRQFSNSRSEMNVSTLELGDSALYLCASSLGRLQETQYFGPGTRLLVL.

The chain joins TRBV5-4 to TRBJ2-3; 8 bases fit TRBD1. Trimming took 5 bases from V and 4 from J; bases not matched to a gene: 9. This CDR3 spans 15 amino acids. The germline V gene has CDR1 SGHNT and CDR2 YYREEE (reference sequence). Here the CDR3 DNA reads TGTGCCAGCAGTCTCGACAGGGGAGTCGCAGATACGCAGTATTTT. Its protein is CASSLDRGVADTQYF.

V gene TRBV7-9 combines with J gene TRBJ1-2, with D uncertain. Per germline, CDR1 SEHNR and CDR2 FQNEAQ (reference sequence). CDR3 size: 16 residues. The V end was cut by 2 bases, the J end by 6 bases, with 19 bases between. CDR3 sequence reads: CASSLIRIPRNHGYTF. CDR3 nucleotides: TGTGCCAGCAGCTTAATCAGGATTCCTAGAAACCATGGCTACACCTTC. Variable domain in full (rest from reference TRBV7-9 and TRBJ1-2): DTGVSQNPRHKITKRGQNVTFRCDPISEHNRLYWYRQTLGQGPEFLTYFQNEAQLEKSRLLSDRFSAERPKGSFSTLEIQRTEQGDSAMYLCASSLIRIPRNHGYTFGSGTRLTVV.

V gene TRBV30 combines with J gene TRBJ1-2, with 7 nucleotides matching TRBD1. Germline trimming cut 0 bases from V and 6 bases from J; bases unmatched to any gene: 10. This CDR3 comprises 15 residues. CDR1 GTSNPN and CDR2 SVGIG come from the germline V gene (reference sequence). The CDR3 sequence: CAWSVHEGAVDGYTF. CDR3 nucleotide sequence: TGTGCCTGGAGTGTACATGAGGGGGCCGTAGATGGCTACACCTTC.

This clonotype was recorded many times. The CDR3: CASSLGTKSDTQYF. The CDR3 nucleotides are TGTGCCAGCAGCTTAGGGACTAAATCAGATACGCAGTATTTT. This chain uses TRBV7-8 with TRBJ2-3; a weak D match, TRBD2 (6 bases). The V gene lost 1 base and the J gene lost 4 bases, with 9 bases spanning the gap. The CDR3 covers 14 residues. Germline CDR1 reads SGHVS; CDR2 reads FQNEAQ.

This clonotype has only a few counts. The chain carries TRBV6-2 or TRBV6-3 and TRBJ2-7, with D hard to call. The CDR3 is 19 residues long. The V and J ends lost 4 bases and 4 bases respectively, with 29 bases between them. Germline V gene lookup returns CDR1 MNHEY and CDR2 SVGEGT. The CDR3 sequence is CASSLIGPESGFPLYEQYF. The CDR3 DNA reads as TGTGCCAGCAGTTTGATCGGGCCCGAATCCGGGTTTCCCCTTTACGAGCAGTACTTC.